The source of this T cell receptor beta chain is a study of blood T cell repertoires in COVID-19. Study at large: T cells, B-cell-depleted T cells, or PBMCs supplied cDNA or gDNA.

As handled by the study authors: Amplifying reference gene primers gave estimates of nucleated cell counts. Repertoires were generated with immunoSEQ multiplex PCR, while TCRdb's copy carries only in-frame clones and drops some. V, J and clone size are those of that table, while D and trimming were read from the DNA. The table includes some 140,000 clones, about 88% detected once. The V and J ends lost 8 bases and 0 bases respectively, with 10 bases between them. The CDR3 consists of 13 residues. Germline V gene lookup returns CDR1 MDHEN and CDR2 SYDVKM. Participants, 18 to 89 years old, spanned around 25 US areas. Clinical histories supplied by participants themselves formed the basis of cohort assignment.

V usage is TRBV28 and J usage is TRBJ2-5; D unresolved. Sequenced sample: PBMCs or T cells enriched from blood (not recorded which). The TCR sequence derives from a man in his forties with acute COVID-19. CDR3 amino acids: CASGRLYQETQYF. CDR3 nucleotides: TGTGCCAGCGGCAGGTTGTACCAAGAGACCCAGTACTTC.